Sequencing of this T cell receptor (beta chain) was carried out in a study of beta chain features in type 1 diabetes. Study at large: Across all samples, 100 million to 130 million sorted cells were examined. General observations from the study: Individuals with type 1 diabetes displayed fewer insertions and more deletions at VDJ junctions. A greater similarity of naive, central memory and Treg TCRB repertoires was seen among patients than among healthy donors.

On average, the one heparinised blood draw given by each donor was approximately 100 mL. In regard to this clone: The antigen is not known.

Sequencing targeted expressed TCRB transcripts, as all isolated RNA had been reverse transcribed. The protocol was immunoSEQ multiplex PCR, while the TCRdb copy is restricted to in-frame clones and leaves out a portion. The sample includes 250,000 to 350,000 clones, approximately 14% of them seen just once. The source material was central memory CD4+ T cells from blood. The clonotype comes from a man aged 25 to 45 in good health.

The CDR3 spells CASSLVSQVYTF. The CDR3 DNA is TGTGCCAGCAGCTTGGTCTCACAGGTCTACACCTTC. This chain joins TRBV4-2 and TRBJ1-2, with D tentatively TRBD1 (5 bases). Trimming removed 5 bases at V and 10 bases at J, with 14 bases between. This CDR3 region has 12 residues. Germline V gene lookup returns CDR1 LGHNA and CDR2 YNFKEQ.